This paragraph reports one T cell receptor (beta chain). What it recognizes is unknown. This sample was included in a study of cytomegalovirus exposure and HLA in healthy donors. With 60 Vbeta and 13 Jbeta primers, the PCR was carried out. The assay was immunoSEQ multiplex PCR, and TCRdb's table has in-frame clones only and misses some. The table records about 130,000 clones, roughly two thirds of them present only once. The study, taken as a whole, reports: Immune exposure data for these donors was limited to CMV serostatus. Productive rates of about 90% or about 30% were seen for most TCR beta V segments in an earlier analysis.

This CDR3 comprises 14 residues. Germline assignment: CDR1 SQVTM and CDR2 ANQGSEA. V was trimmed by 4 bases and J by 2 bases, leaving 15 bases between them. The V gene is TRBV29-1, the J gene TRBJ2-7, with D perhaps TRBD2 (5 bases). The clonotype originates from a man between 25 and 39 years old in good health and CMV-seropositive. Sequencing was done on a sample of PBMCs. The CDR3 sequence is CSVVQREQTYEQYF. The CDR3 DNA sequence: TGCAGCGTTGTTCAGAGGGAGCAGACCTACGAGCAGTACTTC.